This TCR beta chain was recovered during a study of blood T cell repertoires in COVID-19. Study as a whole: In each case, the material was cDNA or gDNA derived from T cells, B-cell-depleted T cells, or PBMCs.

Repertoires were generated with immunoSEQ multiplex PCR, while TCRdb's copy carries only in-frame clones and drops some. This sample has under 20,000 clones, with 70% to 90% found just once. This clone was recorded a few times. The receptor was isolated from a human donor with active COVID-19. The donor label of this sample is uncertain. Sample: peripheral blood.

CDR3 DNA: TGTGCCAGCAGGAGAGGGACAGGGGGCACCGGGGAGCTGTTTTTT. Its translation is CASRRGTGGTGELFF. The rearrangement joins TRBV5-4 to TRBJ2-2; 11 nucleotides align to TRBD1. This CDR3 comprises 15 residues. Germline V CDR1 and CDR2: SGHNT, YYREEE (reference sequence). V lost 5 bases, J lost 4 bases, and 4 bases stayed unmatched.